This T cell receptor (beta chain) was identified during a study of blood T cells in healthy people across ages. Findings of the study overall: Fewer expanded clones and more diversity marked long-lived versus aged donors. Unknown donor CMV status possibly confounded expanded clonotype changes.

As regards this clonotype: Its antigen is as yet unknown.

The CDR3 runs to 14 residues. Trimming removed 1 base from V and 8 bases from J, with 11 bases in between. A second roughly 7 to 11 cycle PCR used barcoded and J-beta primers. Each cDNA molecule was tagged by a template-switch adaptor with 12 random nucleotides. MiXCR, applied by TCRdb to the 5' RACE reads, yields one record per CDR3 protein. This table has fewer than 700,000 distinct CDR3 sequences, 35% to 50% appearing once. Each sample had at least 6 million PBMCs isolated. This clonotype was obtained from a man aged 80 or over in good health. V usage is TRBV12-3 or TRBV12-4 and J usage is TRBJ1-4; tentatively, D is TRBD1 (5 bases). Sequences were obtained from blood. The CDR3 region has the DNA TGTGCCAGCAGTTTAGGGGGGGGTACCGAAAAACTGTTTTTT. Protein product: CASSLGGGTEKLFF.